The T cell receptor beta chain described here comes from a study of blood T cells in healthy people across ages. The CDR3 loop spans 15 amino acids. Germline loops: CDR1 MNHNS, CDR2 SASEGT. Trimming removed 6 bases at V and 2 bases at J, with 11 bases between. A sample-barcoded 5' primer and a J-beta primer mix were used in a second PCR of roughly 7 to 11 cycles. A single record per CDR3 protein comes from TCRdb applying MiXCR to the 5' RACE reads. The table has over 1,500,000 distinct CDR3 sequences, more than 35% seen once. The material sequenced was blood. The V and J genes are TRBV6-1 and TRBJ2-6; tentative D call: TRBD2 (6 bases). The sequence derives from a human donor in good health. CDR3 DNA: TGTGCCAGCAGCGGGGGAGACCCTGGGGCCAACGTCCTGACTTTC. It is translated as CASSGGDPGANVLTF.